This T cell receptor beta chain was identified during a study of cytomegalovirus exposure and HLA in healthy donors. Overall study results and limits: Specific recognition of CMV antigens was confirmed in vitro for a few chains (all CMV-associated).

On this clone itself: Antigen specificity is unknown.

The PCR ran on 60 Vbeta and 13 Jbeta primers. The table came from immunoSEQ multiplex PCR; TCRdb's copy has only in-frame clones and leaves some out. The sample includes some 140,000 clones, approximately 79% seen only once; the top ten take about 1%. The V gene's germline CDR1 is KGHSY and CDR2 FQNENV. CDR3 length: 14 amino acids. With 4 bases removed from V and 5 bases from J, the gap between germline ends came to 14 bases. V gene TRBV16 combines with J gene TRBJ1-1, with a tentative D call TRBD1 (5 bases). The sequence was obtained from a male donor in good health and CMV-seronegative. The material sequenced was PBMCs. The CDR3 coding sequence is TGTGCCAGCAGCCTCACGGACGGGGGGACTGAAGCTTTCTTT. Translating gives CASSLTDGGTEAFF.